This entry concerns a single T cell receptor (beta chain). TCRdb used MiXCR to reprocess the RT-PCR reads, holding one entry per CDR3 protein. The sample consists of 150,000 to 200,000 distinct CDR3 sequences, approximately 10% of them appearing once. In germline, CDR1 is SGHVS, CDR2 FQNEAQ. The length of the CDR3 is 15 residues. V shed 5 bases and J shed 7 bases, with 15 bases lying between them. This sample was included in a study of response to subunit inactivated influenza vaccine. This receptor was taken from a man aged 50-60 years who received an inactivated influenza vaccine. The sequenced sample was non-naive T cells sorted from PBMCs, obtained about 40 days after vaccination. V usage is TRBV7-8 and J usage is TRBJ1-6, with D possibly TRBD1 on 5 matching bases. For the CDR3, the DNA is TGTGCCAGCAGCATTTCCGGGACGGGGAATTCACCCCTCCACTTT. Residues: CASSISGTGNSPLHF. The complete variable domain, with remaining parts taken from reference TRBV7-8 and TRBJ1-6, reads GAGVSQSPRYKVAKRGQDVALRCDPISGHVSLFWYQQALGQGPEFLTYFQNEAQLDKSGLPSDRFFAERPEGSVSTLKIQRTQQEDSAVYLCASSISGTGNSPLHFGNGTRLTVT.